This T cell receptor beta chain was found in a study of early T cells in non-severe SARS-CoV-2 infection. TCRdb reprocessed the 5' RACE reads with MiXCR, giving one entry per CDR3 protein. The sample lists about 48,000 distinct CDR3 sequences, 7.7% occurring once. The sequenced sample was whole blood. This receptor was identified in an adult who was a healthcare worker with PCR-confirmed SARS-CoV-2 infection or an uninfected control (not recorded which).

The CDR3 loop reads CAISRDREYEQYF. The CDR3 region has the DNA TGTGCCATCAGCCGGGACAGGGAATACGAGCAGTACTTC. The gene calls are TRBV10-3 and TRBJ2-7, with 9 nucleotides matching TRBD1. V lost 6 bases and J lost 4; bases outside the gene matches: 4. CDR3 length: 13 residues. The germline V gene has CDR1 ENHRY and CDR2 SYGVKD.